This paragraph reports one T cell receptor beta chain. What it binds is not known. This sample is part of a study of chemoradiotherapy in HPV16-positive cancers. The method was immunoSEQ multiplex PCR; TCRdb's version includes in-frame clones alone and lacks a portion of them. This sample yields 7,500 to 10,000 clones, of which around 72% are seen a single time; less than 50% belongs to the top ten. Trimming pared 3 bases from V and 2 bases from J, leaving 8 bases between. Germline V gene lookup returns CDR1 SGHNT and CDR2 YENEEA. The CDR3 extends over 13 amino acids. Overall study findings and caveats: For HPV16-positive patients, expanding HPV-responsive T cells associated with longer recurrence-free survival. HPV-specific T cells were functionally defined from only a couple of HPV16-positive patients. Non-HPV-specific T cells did not expand in tumors during treatment, whereas candidate HPV-specific clones and E7-related motifs did.

The J gene is TRBJ2-7, the V gene TRBV11-3; perhaps TRBD2 as D (5 bases). The TCR sequence derives from a human donor with HPV-associated anogenital cancer. Sequenced material: tumor tissue, taken from a patient who underwent chemoradiotherapy. The CDR3 sequence: CASSLLAAYEQYF. For the CDR3, the DNA is TGTGCCAGCAGCTTGCTAGCCGCCTACGAGCAGTACTTC.